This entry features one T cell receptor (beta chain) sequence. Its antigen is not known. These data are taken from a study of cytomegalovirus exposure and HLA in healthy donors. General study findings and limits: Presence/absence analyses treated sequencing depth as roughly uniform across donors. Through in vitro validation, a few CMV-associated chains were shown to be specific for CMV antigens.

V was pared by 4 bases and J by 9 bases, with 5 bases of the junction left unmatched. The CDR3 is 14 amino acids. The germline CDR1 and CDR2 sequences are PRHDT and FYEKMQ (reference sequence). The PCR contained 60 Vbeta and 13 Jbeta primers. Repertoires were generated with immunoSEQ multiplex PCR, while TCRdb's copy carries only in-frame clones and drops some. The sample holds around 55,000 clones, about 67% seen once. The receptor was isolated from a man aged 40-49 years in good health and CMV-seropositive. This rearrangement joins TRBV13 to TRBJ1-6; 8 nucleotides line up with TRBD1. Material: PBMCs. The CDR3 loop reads CASSWTGLGSPLHF. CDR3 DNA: TGTGCCAGCAGCTGGACAGGGTTAGGTTCACCCCTCCACTTT.